This TCR beta chain was sequenced in a study of Graves' ophthalmopathy and Graves' hyperthyroidism. Looked up from germline, CDR1 is LNHDA and CDR2 is SQIVND (reference sequence). The CDR3 extends over 13 amino acids. Trimming removed 6 bases at V and 7 bases at J, with 16 bases between. On this clonotype: This may be a read error: a much more frequent sequence differs by one nucleotide.

Exclusion applied to patients with other autoimmune diseases, uncontrolled infections, pregnancy or lactation. Clinicians diagnosed using symptoms, serum thyroxine, TRAb, thyroid ultrasound and orbital computed tomography. Researchers took RNA transcripts and amplified TCR beta CDR3 regions from them. Second-round multiplex PCR came after first-round RT-PCR with HTBI primers. TCRdb itself ran the multiplex PCR reads through MiXCR, one entry per CDR3 protein. The sample consists of 660,000 or so distinct CDR3 sequences, about 41% of them appearing once. J is TRBJ2-7 and V is TRBV19; the D call may be TRBD1 or TRBD2 (5 bases each). Sample: peripheral blood. This TCR was sampled from an adult man with Graves' ophthalmopathy. CDR3 sequence reads: CASSPGADLEQYF. CDR3 coding DNA: TGTGCCAGTAGCCCCGGGGCAGACCTAGAGCAGTACTTC.